This TCR beta chain comes out of a study of T cells in Graves' hyperthyroidism and ophthalmopathy. Study results and caveats: Stable hyperthyroidism and ophthalmopathy were separated using 13 V-J signatures. Prediction of ophthalmopathy progression came a median roughly 6.7 months pre-onset. Most expanded thyroid clonotypes above 0.001 recurred in blood.

Researchers amplified the TCR beta CDR3 regions from RNA transcripts. The study used the HTBI primer set for a first-round RT-PCR of the TCR CDR3. TCRdb fed the multiplex PCR reads into MiXCR, producing one record per CDR3 protein. The sample lists about 500,000 distinct CDR3 sequences; approximately 49% were seen once. This clonotype was seen many times. Its target is not known. V lost 6 bases and J lost 0; bases outside the gene matches: 6. CDR1 and CDR2 (germline): SNHLY, FYNNEI. The CDR3 length is 15 residues. On the basis of clinical symptoms, serum thyroxine and TRAb, thyroid ultrasound and orbital computed tomography, diagnoses were made.

Sequencing was performed on peripheral blood or thyroid tissue (not recorded which). The TCR comes from an adult woman with Graves' disease, either hyperthyroidism or ophthalmopathy (not recorded which). The J gene is TRBJ2-5, the V gene TRBV2, with 8 bases lining up with TRBD2. CDR3 region: CASRGRAGDQETQYF. The CDR3, as DNA: TGTGCCAGCAGAGGGAGAGCGGGGGACCAAGAGACCCAGTACTTC.